Listed here are 31 T cell receptor beta chains from one sample, sequenced in a study of cytomegalovirus exposure and HLA in healthy donors. PCR employed 60 Vbeta and 13 Jbeta primers. Measured with immunoSEQ multiplex PCR; TCRdb has only the in-frame clones, and not every one. Of 120,000 or so clones in the sample, over 60% were seen once. Sample: PBMCs. These receptors originate from a woman aged 60-75 years in good health and CMV-seropositive.

V gene TRBV28 combines with J gene TRBJ2-3, with D possibly matching TRBD1 (5 bases). Germline V lookup: CDR1 MDHEN, CDR2 SYDVKM. Trimming left V 6 bases short and J 0 bases short, with 10 bases between. The CDR3 contains 14 residues. CDR3 in amino acids: CASSWGLSTDTQYF. The CDR3 DNA is TGTGCCAGCAGCTGGGGCCTTAGCACAGATACGCAGTATTTT.

The chain is built from TRBV5-1 and TRBJ2-5; 11 bases fit TRBD1. Germline CDR1 SGHRS, CDR2 YFSETQ. The CDR3 spans 15 residues. J gave up 5 bases and V 6 bases, and 9 bases lay outside the gene matches. The CDR3 region has the DNA TGCGCCAGCACGCACCAGGGACAGGGGGGTGAGACCCAGTACTTC. Translated: CASTHQGQGGETQYF.

In this sample, this clone turned up a few times. The genes are TRBV11-2 and TRBJ2-7; 9 bases agree with TRBD1. CDR3 length equals 15 residues. V was pared by 6 bases and J by 0 bases, with 6 bases of the junction left unmatched. Germline CDR1 reads SGHAT; CDR2 reads FQNNGV. CDR3 amino acids: CASRTTGGSSYEQYF. Here the CDR3 DNA reads TGTGCCAGCAGAACAACAGGGGGCAGCTCCTACGAGCAGTACTTC.

With respect to this clone: In the same sample, other DNA sequences code for this CDR3. The rearrangement joins TRBV5-4 to TRBJ2-5, with 10 bases aligning to TRBD2. Germline CDR1 SGHNT, CDR2 YYREEE (reference sequence). V was clipped by 2 bases and J by 2 bases; unmatched bases: 12. This CDR3 is built from 18 residues. In DNA form, the CDR3 reads TGTGCCAGCAGCTTAGATCCTAGCGGGGGCTCCTTACAAGAGACCCAGTACTTC. This encodes CASSLDPSGGSLQETQYF.

Here the CDR3 reads CASSPFNSPLHF. CDR3 nucleotides: TGTGCCAGCAGCCCTTTTAATTCACCCCTCCACTTT. The chain recombines TRBV7-2 with TRBJ1-6; D gene unclear. V lost 5 bases, J lost 6 bases, and 5 bases lay in between. This CDR3 region has 12 residues. Germline CDR1 and CDR2: SGHTA and FQGNSA.

V gene TRBV2 combines with J gene TRBJ2-5, with 10 positions matching TRBD2. Trimming cost V 7 bases and J 1 base; bases outside gene matches: 3. The CDR3 length is 14 residues. Germline CDR1 reads SNHLY; CDR2 reads FYNNEI. CDR3 region: CASTWTSGQETQYF. The CDR3 coding sequence is TGTGCCAGCACTTGGACTAGCGGCCAAGAGACCCAGTACTTC.

The rearrangement joins TRBV28 to TRBJ1-2; D is possibly TRBD1 (6 bases). The CDR3 extends over 14 amino acids. Trimming removed 2 bases from V and 4 bases from J, with 11 bases in between. Germline loops: CDR1 MDHEN, CDR2 SYDVKM. The CDR3 region has the DNA TGTGCCAGCAGTTTAGGGGGGGGCCCCTATGGCTACACCTTC. It translates to CASSLGGGPYGYTF.

The chain uses TRBV7-9 and TRBJ2-3; 8 bases are shared with TRBD1. CDR1 and CDR2 (germline): SEHNR, FQNEAQ (reference sequence). V was pared by 2 bases and J by 5 bases, with 6 bases of the junction left unmatched. The CDR3 runs to 15 residues. Here the CDR3 reads CASSLPRGRGDTQYF. The CDR3 DNA follows: TGTGCCAGCAGCTTACCCAGGGGGCGCGGAGATACGCAGTATTTT.

The chain has TRBV10-1 and TRBJ1-2, with D possibly being TRBD1 (6 bases). Per the germline V gene, CDR1 is WNHNN and CDR2 is SYGVQD (reference sequence). The CDR3 extends over 16 amino acids. Trimming cost V 6 bases and J 6 bases, with 23 bases left between them. In DNA form, the CDR3 reads TGCGCCAGCAGCCCTAGTACCTTTCAGGGGTATAATGGCTACACCTTC. Its translation: CASSPSTFQGYNGYTF.

V is TRBV15 and J is TRBJ2-1; D gene unclear. CDR3 length: 18 amino acids. CDR1 and CDR2 (germline): LNHNV, YYDKDF (reference sequence). The ends were cut back, 3 bases at V and 0 bases at J, with 18 bases in the middle. CDR3 sequence (DNA): TGTGCCACCAGCAGTACTCCCCTATACTCGAGCTCCTACAATGAGCAGTTCTTC. It specifies CATSSTPLYSSSYNEQFF.

The rearrangement uses TRBV29-1 and TRBJ2-5; D is possibly TRBD1 (6 bases). The CDR3 runs 14 residues. The V end was cut by 3 bases, the J end by 5 bases, with 16 bases between. From germline, CDR1 is SQVTM and CDR2 ANQGSEA. The CDR3 here is CSVERSGGRETQYF. The CDR3 bases are TGCAGCGTTGAGCGATCTGGGGGCCGGGAGACCCAGTACTTC. Filled out from reference TRBV29-1 and TRBJ2-5, the complete variable domain reads SAVISQKPSRDICQRGTSLTIQCQVDSQVTMMFWYRQQPGQSLTLIATANQGSEATYESGFVIDKFPISRPNLTFSTLTVSNMSPEDSSIYLCSVERSGGRETQYFGPGTRLLVL.

V usage is TRBV5-4 and J usage is TRBJ1-2, with 9 bases matching TRBD1. Trimming took 3 bases from V and 8 from J; bases not matched to a gene: 20. This CDR3 has 18 residues. Looked up from germline, CDR1 is SGHNT and CDR2 is YYREEE (reference sequence). In nucleotides, the CDR3 is TGTGCCAGCAGCTACCGTGCCGGGACAGGGACTACCGGAGGAGGCTACACCTTC. Its translation is CASSYRAGTGTTGGGYTF.

This clone was counted once. The gene calls are TRBV4-2 and TRBJ2-7, with 9 bases identical to TRBD1. V trimming: 4 bases; J trimming: 5 bases; junction bases outside the gene matches: 9. Looked up from germline, CDR1 is LGHNA and CDR2 is YNFKEQ. This CDR3 spans 15 amino acids. Written as DNA, the CDR3 is TGTGCCAGCAGCCTTGGGGGGACAGGGAGGAACGAGCAGTACTTC. This translates into CASSLGGTGRNEQYF.

The V call is TRBV5-1, the J call TRBJ2-7, with TRBD2 identical over 9 bases. The CDR3 is 18 residues long. The germline CDR1 and CDR2 sequences are SGHRS and YFSETQ. With 0 bases clipped from V and 5 bases from J, the junction kept 15 bases outside the gene matches. This CDR3 is CASSLGVRAGGVENEQYF. CDR3 DNA: TGCGCCAGCAGCTTGGGGGTCAGGGCGGGAGGGGTTGAGAACGAGCAGTACTTC. The full variable domain, with the rest looked up from reference TRBV5-1 and TRBJ2-7, is KAGVTQTPRYLIKTRGQQVTLSCSPISGHRSVSWYQQTPGQGLQFLFEYFSETQRNKGNFPGRFSGRQFSNSRSEMNVSTLELGDSALYLCASSLGVRAGGVENEQYFGPGTRLTVT.

The rearrangement uses TRBV5-1 and TRBJ1-5; 7 bases agree with TRBD1. CDR1 is SGHRS and CDR2 is YFSETQ in the germline V gene. V shed 4 bases, J shed 4 bases, and the junction held 8 bases outside the gene matches. This CDR3 has 15 residues. CDR3 sequence (DNA): TGCGCCAGCAGCCCAGGGGGAGTGGGAAATCAGCCCCAGCATTTT. Translating it yields CASSPGGVGNQPQHF.

This chain uses TRBV28 with TRBJ2-7; tentatively, D is TRBD1 (6 bases). The V and J ends lost 4 bases and 2 bases respectively, with 18 bases between them. The V gene's germline CDR1 is MDHEN and CDR2 SYDVKM. The CDR3 sequence is 16 residues long. Here the CDR3 reads CASSSQSSQGPYEQYF. The CDR3 DNA sequence: TGTGCCAGCAGTTCCCAAAGTTCCCAGGGGCCCTACGAGCAGTACTTC.

The chain recombines TRBV7-6 with TRBJ2-2; 9 bases agree with TRBD2. V dropped 1 base and J dropped 0; count of bases not matched to a gene: 3. This CDR3 has 17 residues. CDR1 is SGHVS and CDR2 is FNYEAQ in the germline V gene. CDR3 in amino acids: CASSLDRLAANTGELFF. Written as DNA, the CDR3 is TGTGCCAGCAGCTTAGATAGACTAGCGGCGAACACCGGGGAGCTGTTTTTT.

This clone has a handful of counts. This rearrangement joins TRBV5-4 to TRBJ2-2; 11 positions agree with TRBD1. Germline lookup yields CDR1 SGHNT and CDR2 YYREEE (reference sequence). This CDR3 spans 16 amino acids. V lost 3 bases, J lost 6 bases, and 7 bases stayed unmatched. CDR3 DNA sequence: TGTGCCAGCAGCTCACCGCCGGGACAGGGGGCCGGGGAGCTGTTTTTT. It is translated as CASSSPPGQGAGELFF.

The rearrangement uses TRBV6-1 and TRBJ2-7, with TRBD1 matching 10 bases. The CDR3 length is 17 residues. The J segment lost 2 bases and the V segment lost 1 base, leaving 8 bases of the junction unmatched. The germline V gene encodes CDR1 MNHNS and CDR2 SASEGT. The CDR3 sequence is CASSEEMTGTGAYEQYF. Here the CDR3 DNA reads TGTGCCAGCAGTGAAGAGATGACCGGGACAGGGGCCTACGAGCAGTACTTC.

DNA for the CDR3: TGTGCCAGCAGTGAAGTTACAGGGCGAGAGACCCAGTACTTC. Translating it yields CASSEVTGRETQYF. The genes are TRBV2 and TRBJ2-5; possible D gene TRBD1, 6 bases. The CDR3 contains 14 residues. V lost 1 base, J lost 4 bases, and 10 bases lay in between. Germline CDR1 is SNHLY and CDR2 is FYNNEI.

This clone was counted between two and nine times. This sequence joins TRBV7-9 and TRBJ1-4; D remains ambiguous. The germline V gene encodes CDR1 SEHNR and CDR2 FQNEAQ (reference sequence). V dropped 5 bases and J dropped 0 bases, with 13 bases sitting between them. The CDR3 runs to 16 residues. CDR3 DNA: TGTGCCAGCAGCCCCGAGGAGGGTGCAACTAATGAAAAACTGTTTTTT. This encodes CASSPEEGATNEKLFF.

Turning to this clone: Mismatch with germline at one junction end may stem from a read error. The genes are TRBV29-1 and TRBJ2-7; 8 bases match TRBD2. This CDR3 has 15 residues. The V gene's germline CDR1 is SQVTM and CDR2 ANQGSEA. In nucleotides, the CDR3 is TGCAGCGTTGATGAGGGGACTAGTCCGTCCTTCGAGCAGTACTTC. Protein product: CSVDEGTSPSFEQYF.

V gene TRBV2 combines with J gene TRBJ2-4, with TRBD2 matching over 8 bases. Germline lookup yields CDR1 SNHLY and CDR2 FYNNEI. The CDR3 has 14 residues. V was clipped by 4 bases and J by 12 bases; unmatched bases: 11. The CDR3, as DNA: TGTGCCAGCAGTGCAGCGGGAGCTGGGTACGATCAGTACTTC. It encodes CASSAAGAGYDQYF.

The gene calls are TRBV7-2 and TRBJ1-2; 8 positions agree with TRBD1. V was clipped by 1 base and J by 4 bases; unmatched bases: 2. The germline V gene has CDR1 SGHTA and CDR2 FQGNSA. This CDR3 is 14 amino acids long. CDR3 sequence: CASSLGQGRYGYTF. CDR3 in DNA: TGTGCCAGCAGCTTAGGACAGGGGCGCTATGGCTACACCTTC.

This clone was counted at least ten times. The rearrangement uses TRBV10-3 and TRBJ2-7, with D possibly being TRBD1 (7 bases). V lost 8 bases and J 2 bases, leaving 13 bases between the germline ends. The CDR3 has 13 amino acids. Germline V gene lookup returns CDR1 ENHRY and CDR2 SYGVKD. DNA for the CDR3: TGTGCCATCCGGGCAGGGGGGACCTACGAGCAGTACTTC. It codes for CAIRAGGTYEQYF.

This clone has a single count. The chain joins TRBV11-2 to TRBJ1-2, with D unclear. Germline V gives CDR1 SGHAT, CDR2 FQNNGV. The CDR3 has 13 residues. V lost 3 bases and J lost 4, with 9 bases in between. The CDR3 region has the DNA TGTGCCAGCAGCTTTGCGACGGGCTATGGCTACACCTTC. Translating gives CASSFATGYGYTF.

The chain uses TRBV7-9 and TRBJ1-4; the match to TRBD1 covers 11 bases. V shed 7 bases, J shed 7 bases, and the junction held 11 bases outside the gene matches. The length of the CDR3 is 16 residues. CDR1 and CDR2 from the germline V gene are SEHNR and FQNEAQ (reference sequence). The CDR3 sequence is CASTLLLGTGGEKLFF. In DNA form, the CDR3 reads TGTGCCAGCACCCTCCTCCTCGGGACAGGGGGTGAAAAACTGTTTTTT.

In this sample, this clone turned up a few times. The chain recombines TRBV5-1 with TRBJ1-2; D perhaps matches TRBD1 (5 bases). The CDR3 has 15 amino acids. Germline V gives CDR1 SGHRS, CDR2 YFSETQ. V lost 6 bases to trimming and J lost 2 bases, with 17 bases between them. CDR3 DNA: TGCGCCAGCACCCGTACGTCGGGGGGGAACTATGGCTACACCTTC. Amino acids: CASTRTSGGNYGYTF.

Only a few counts were recorded for this clone. The chain is built from TRBV10-1 and TRBJ2-3; 7 nucleotides line up with TRBD1. This CDR3 spans 15 amino acids. The germline V gene has CDR1 WNHNN and CDR2 SYGVQD (reference sequence). The V segment lost 3 bases and the J segment 0 bases; nucleotides outside the gene matches: 3. Written as DNA, the CDR3 is TGCGCCAGCAGTGATACGACAGGGAGCACAGATACGCAGTATTTT. Translating it yields CASSDTTGSTDTQYF.

The chain recombines TRBV11-2 with TRBJ2-1, with D unresolved. Trimming removed 1 base at V and 16 bases at J, with 17 bases between. The CDR3 is 13 residues long. Germline V CDR1 and CDR2: SGHAT, FQNNGV. CDR3 DNA: TGTGCCAGCAGCTTAGTAGAAAGCCAAGTCCGTTTCTTC. Amino acids: CASSLVESQVRFF.

The J gene is TRBJ2-7, the V gene TRBV11-2; 8 bases fit TRBD1. Unmatched junction bases numbered 8, after V lost 5 bases and J lost 2 bases. Germline lookup yields CDR1 SGHAT and CDR2 FQNNGV. CDR3 length: 15 residues. The DNA of the CDR3 is TGTGCCAGCAGCACAACCAGGACAGGGACCTACGAGCAGTACTTC. It is translated as CASSTTRTGTYEQYF.